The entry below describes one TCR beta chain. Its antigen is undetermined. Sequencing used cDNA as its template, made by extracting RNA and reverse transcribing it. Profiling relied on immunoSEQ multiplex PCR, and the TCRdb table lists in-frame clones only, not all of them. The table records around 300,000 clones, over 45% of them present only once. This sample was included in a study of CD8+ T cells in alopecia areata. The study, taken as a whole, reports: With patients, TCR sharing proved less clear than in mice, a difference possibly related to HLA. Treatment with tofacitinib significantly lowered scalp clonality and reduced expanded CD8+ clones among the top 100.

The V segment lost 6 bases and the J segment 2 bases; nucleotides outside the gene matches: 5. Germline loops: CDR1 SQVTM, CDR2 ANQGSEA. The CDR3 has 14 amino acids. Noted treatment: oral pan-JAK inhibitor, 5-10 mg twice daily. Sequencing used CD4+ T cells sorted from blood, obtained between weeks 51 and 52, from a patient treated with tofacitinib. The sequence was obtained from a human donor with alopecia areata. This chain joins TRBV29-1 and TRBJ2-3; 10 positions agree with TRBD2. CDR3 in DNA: TGCAGCGTCGATGGACTAGCGGCCACAGATACGCAGTATTTT. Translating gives CSVDGLAATDTQYF.